The source of this TCR beta chain is a study of T cells in Graves' hyperthyroidism and ophthalmopathy. Amplification yielded TCR beta CDR3 regions, with RNA transcripts as the source. RT-PCR in the first round (using the HTBI primer set) targeted the TCR CDR3. In TCRdb, the multiplex PCR reads were re-called with MiXCR into one record per CDR3 protein. Of some 300,000 distinct CDR3 sequences listed, around a fifth are singletons. The CDR3 is 14 amino acids. Germline CDR1 SGDLS, CDR2 YYNGEE. The germline V and J ends were trimmed by 0 bases and 6 bases, with 10 bases remaining between them. The V and J genes are TRBV9 and TRBJ1-5; D is ambiguous. What was sequenced was blood. This clonotype was obtained from a man aged 50-60 years with Graves' ophthalmopathy. Here the CDR3 reads CASSVDEKGQPQHF. Here the CDR3 DNA reads TGTGCCAGCAGCGTAGACGAGAAAGGTCAGCCCCAGCATTTT.